This T cell receptor beta chain was profiled in a study of T cell responses to AZD1222 COVID-19 vaccine. Study-wide results and caveats: Two AZD1222 administrations were followed by greater Spike-specific TCR breadth and depth. Donors skewed white British and female; clonal diversity was possibly underestimated. Baseline serostatus was positive in only six or seven AZD1222 recipients. Samples come after the peak T cell response, not at day 14.

The data were produced by immunoSEQ multiplex PCR, yet TCRdb's version contains in-frame clones alone and is incomplete. The profile shows about 180,000 clones, around nine tenths of them singletons. Notes on this clone: What it binds is unknown.

With 3 bases clipped from V and 8 bases from J, the junction kept 4 bases outside the gene matches. The germline V gene has CDR1 SGHNT and CDR2 YYREEE (reference sequence). The CDR3 runs to 12 residues. Sequencing used peripheral blood, obtained 28 days after the second AZD1222 dose. The clonotype comes from an adult who received the AZD1222 COVID-19 vaccine. The chain joins TRBV5-4 to TRBJ1-1, with 7 nucleotides matching TRBD1. CDR3 region: CASSWQGGEAFF. CDR3 DNA sequence: TGTGCCAGCAGCTGGCAGGGGGGGGAAGCTTTCTTT.